This T cell receptor (beta chain) originates from a study of radiotherapy plus CTLA-4 blockade in lung cancer. For this clone: Its specificity is unknown.

Germline V gene sequence: CDR1 MDHEN, CDR2 SYDVKM. The CDR3 runs to 13 residues. Trimming shortened V by 5 bases and J by 11 bases, and 16 bases separated the two germline ends. General study results and limits: Reported findings show early blood T cell clone dynamics, with interferon-beta, best predicted response. Clones derived from tumor TCRs expanded in blood after radiotherapy plus ipilimumab.

With ipilimumab providing CTLA-4 blockade, focal radiation was administered to patients who had chemo-refractory metastatic non-small-cell lung cancer. Sequencing used immunoSEQ multiplex PCR; TCRdb keeps in-frame clones, though not all of them. The table lists about 85,000 clones, around 88% of them singletons. The TCR comes from a human donor with non-small cell lung cancer who had a partial response to radiotherapy plus ipilimumab. The sequenced sample was peripheral blood, obtained from a patient treated with radiotherapy plus ipilimumab. The chain combines TRBV28 with TRBJ1-5, with D uncertain. The CDR3 sequence: CASSPTGSGTQHF. The DNA for the CDR3 is TGTGCCAGCAGTCCGACGGGCTCGGGGACCCAGCATTTT.